In this sample, the clone carrying this TCR beta chain is medium-sized. Antigen specificity is unknown. This entry comes from a study of graft-versus-host responses after intestinal transplantation. About the research overall: Multivisceral, liver-intestinal, or isolated intestinal grafts went to recipients.

Lymphocytes (intraepithelial and lamina propria) were released by processing the graft tissue. Study-level points and caveats: Those patients showing graft-donor T cell macrochimerism displayed high graft-versus-host to host-versus-graft clonal ratios in allografts. Detection of GvH clones occurred in recipient marrow, and some had their first appearance in ileum or blood.

The CDR3 covers 18 residues. Trimming removed 0 bases at V and 0 bases at J, with 15 bases between. The germline V gene has CDR1 MGHRA and CDR2 YSYEKL. Only in-frame clones appear in the TCRdb table, and some are missing; sequencing was by immunoSEQ multiplex PCR. Among roughly 14,000 clones, about 74% were seen once, and the ten largest hold 3% to 4.5%. The sequence came from a human patient who received an intestinal transplant, so some T cells may come from the graft donor. The material was ileum tissue, obtained 14 days after transplant. The chain joins TRBV4-1 to TRBJ1-3; D is unclear. In DNA form, the CDR3 reads TGCGCCAGCAGCCAAGATCAAATGGACGGGAGCTCTGGAAACACCATATATTTT. Translating gives CASSQDQMDGSSGNTIYF.